The 10 T cell receptor beta chains below all came from one sample that was sequenced in a study of CD8+CD57+ T cells in acquired aplastic anemia. Both TCR beta VDJ combination and CDR3 sequence profiling were carried out. Genomic DNA was the template for this profiling. MiXCR, run by TCRdb on the reads, gives a single entry per CDR3 protein. The data contain some 180,000 distinct CDR3 sequences, approximately 48% of them singletons. Sequenced patients had shown CD8+CD57+ cell expansion by flow cytometry. Sequencing was carried out using sorted CD4+, CD8+, or CD8+CD57+ T cells (not recorded which) from PBMCs. These receptors were obtained from a human donor with aplastic anemia.

This sequence joins TRBV25-1 and TRBJ1-4; 7 nucleotides match TRBD1. V shed 5 bases and J 4 bases; nucleotides not matched to a gene: 10. Germline V gene lookup returns CDR1 MGHDK and CDR2 SYGVNS. This CDR3 has 16 amino acids. Here the CDR3 reads CASSPGGQRDNEKLFF. For the CDR3, the DNA is TGTGCCAGCAGTCCGGGGGGACAGCGTGATAATGAAAAACTGTTTTTT.

This clonotype was recorded a few times. The chain has TRBV24-1 and TRBJ2-7, with 12 bases that match TRBD1. Germline-derived CDR1 and CDR2 are KGHDR and SFDVKD. The V and J ends lost 4 bases and 5 bases, in that order; junction bases with no gene match: 8. This CDR3 is built from 16 residues. The DNA for the CDR3 is TGTGCCACCAGTGACCACGGGACAGGGGGCTTCAACGAGCAGTACTTC. Translated: CATSDHGTGGFNEQYF.

This clonotype was seen many times. V and J are TRBV2 and TRBJ1-1; D gene unclear. Deletions cut 4 bases from V and 2 bases from J, with 11 bases between. This CDR3 contains 14 residues. Germline CDR1 and CDR2: SNHLY and FYNNEI. The DNA of the CDR3 is TGTGCCAGCAGTGTAGCCAGAAAAAACACTGAAGCTTTCTTT. Its protein is CASSVARKNTEAFF.

V gene TRBV28 combines with J gene TRBJ1-1; 9 bases match TRBD1. CDR1 MDHEN and CDR2 SYDVKM come from the germline V gene. V was pared by 5 bases and J by 5 bases, with 6 bases of the junction left unmatched. This CDR3 comprises 14 residues. Written as DNA, the CDR3 is TGTGCCAGCAGTCCAAGACAGGGGGTGACTGAAGCTTTCTTT. This codes for CASSPRQGVTEAFF.

This chain joins TRBV7-8 and TRBJ1-2; D unresolved. The CDR3 covers 14 residues. Deletions cut 0 bases from V and 3 bases from J, with 8 bases between. The germline V gene encodes CDR1 SGHVS and CDR2 FQNEAQ. CDR3 loop: CASSLAPEYYGYTF. The CDR3 bases are TGTGCCAGCAGCTTAGCGCCGGAATACTATGGCTACACCTTC.

The chain couples TRBV9 to TRBJ2-1, with no clear D. Germline CDR1 SGDLS, CDR2 YYNGEE. The CDR3 has 12 amino acids. Trimming took off 0 bases at V and 6 bases at J, with 4 bases between the two ends. CDR3 coding DNA: TGTGCCAGCAGCGTAGGAGTCAATGAGCAGTTCTTC. This codes for CASSVGVNEQFF.

The rearrangement uses TRBV7-2 and TRBJ2-7, with TRBD2 matching 8 bases. The germline V gene encodes CDR1 SGHTA and CDR2 FQGNSA. Trimming at V came to 5 bases and at J to 2 bases, leaving 8 bases not matched to a gene. The CDR3 has 15 amino acids. The CDR3 sequence: CASSPAGGGTYEQYF. CDR3 sequence (DNA): TGTGCCAGCAGCCCGGCGGGCGGGGGGACCTACGAGCAGTACTTC.

This chain links TRBV19 with TRBJ1-2; 8 nucleotides align to TRBD1. Trimming removed 4 bases from V and 5 bases from J; junction bases left unmatched: 9. In germline, CDR1 is LNHDA, CDR2 SQIVND (reference sequence). CDR3 length: 15 amino acids. The CDR3 reads CASSNMGTGKYGYTF. As DNA, the CDR3 is TGTGCCAGTAGTAACATGGGGACAGGAAAGTATGGCTACACCTTC.

The sample holds many counts of this clonotype. V gene TRBV5-5 combines with J gene TRBJ1-2; 12 bases agree with TRBD1. The CDR3 covers 16 residues. Germline V CDR1 and CDR2: SGHKS, YYEKEE (reference sequence). The V gene end was trimmed by 0 bases and the J gene end by 8 bases; junction bases not matched to a gene: 8. The CDR3 protein is CASSLAGGTGGRGYTF. The CDR3 DNA reads TGTGCCAGCAGCTTGGCGGGCGGGACAGGGGGCAGGGGCTACACCTTC. Full variable domain (remainder filled in from reference TRBV5-5 and TRBJ1-2): DAGVTQSPTHLIKTRGQQVTLRCSPISGHKSVSWYQQVLGQGPQFIFQYYEKEERGRGNFPDRFSARQFPNYSSELNVNALLLGDSALYLCASSLAGGTGGRGYTFGSGTRLTVV.

The chain has TRBV6-2 or TRBV6-3 and TRBJ2-1; D is perhaps TRBD2 (6 bases). The CDR3 consists of 15 residues. Germline values: CDR1 MNHEY, CDR2 SVGEGT. V was shortened by 6 bases and J by 7 bases, with 19 bases between the two germline ends. The chain's CDR3 is CASSPPGRDVNEQFF. The CDR3 DNA sequence: TGTGCCAGCAGCCCCCCGGGGCGGGATGTGAATGAGCAGTTCTTC.